This TCR beta chain was recovered during a study of blood T cell repertoires in COVID-19. Study as a whole: The United States, Italy and Spain supplied acute and convalescent COVID-19 samples.

The CDR3 extends over 13 amino acids. Trimming took 1 base from V and 3 from J, leaving 6 bases between them. Per germline, CDR1 LGHNA and CDR2 YSLEER. Per the original methods: Estimates of nucleated cell counts were drawn from the amplification of reference gene primers. Using immunoSEQ multiplex PCR, the repertoire was profiled, and TCRdb retains in-frame clones only, with some absent. V, J and clone size are those of that table, while D and trimming were read from the DNA. The data contain roughly 140,000 clones, 70% to 90% of them singletons. The sequencing sample was made of peripheral blood. J is TRBJ1-1 and V is TRBV4-3, with D uncertain. The receptor comes from a human donor in a cohort sampled during active COVID-19. CDR3 in DNA: TGCGCCAGCAGCCAAGGGGAGGACACTGAAGCTTTCTTT. This sequence encodes CASSQGEDTEAFF.